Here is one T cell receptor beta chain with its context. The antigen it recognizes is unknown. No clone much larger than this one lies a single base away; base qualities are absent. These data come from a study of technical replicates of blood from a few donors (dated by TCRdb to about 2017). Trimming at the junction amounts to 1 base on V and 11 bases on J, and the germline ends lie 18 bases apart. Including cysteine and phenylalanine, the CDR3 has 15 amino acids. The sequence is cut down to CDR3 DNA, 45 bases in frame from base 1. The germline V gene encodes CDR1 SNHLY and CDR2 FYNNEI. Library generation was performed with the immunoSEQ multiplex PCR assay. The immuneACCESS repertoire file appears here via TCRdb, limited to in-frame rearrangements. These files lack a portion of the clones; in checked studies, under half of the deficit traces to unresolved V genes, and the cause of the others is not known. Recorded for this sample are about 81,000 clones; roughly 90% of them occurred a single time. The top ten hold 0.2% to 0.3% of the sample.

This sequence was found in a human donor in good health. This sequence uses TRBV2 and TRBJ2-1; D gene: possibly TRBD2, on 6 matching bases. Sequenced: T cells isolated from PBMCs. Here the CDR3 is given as CASSEGRVIALQQFF. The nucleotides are TGTGCCAGCAGTGAAGGGAGGGTTATAGCTCTTCAGCAGTTCTTC.